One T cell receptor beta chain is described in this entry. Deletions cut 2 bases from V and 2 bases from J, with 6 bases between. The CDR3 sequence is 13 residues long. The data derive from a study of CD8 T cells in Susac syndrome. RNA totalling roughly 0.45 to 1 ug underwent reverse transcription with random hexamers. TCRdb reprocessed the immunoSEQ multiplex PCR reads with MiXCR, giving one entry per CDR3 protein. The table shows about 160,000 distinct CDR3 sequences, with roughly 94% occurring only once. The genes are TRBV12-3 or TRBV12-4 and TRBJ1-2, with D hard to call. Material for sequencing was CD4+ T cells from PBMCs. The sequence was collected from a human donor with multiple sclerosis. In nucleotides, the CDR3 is TGTGCCAGCAGTTTATTTACGAACTATGGCTACACCTTC. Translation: CASSLFTNYGYTF.